The clone carrying this T cell receptor (beta chain) has a handful of counts. The antigen is undetermined. Scientists made TCR beta libraries using quantitative 5'-RACE with molecular barcodes. One entry per CDR3 protein results from TCRdb running MiXCR on the 5' RACE reads. The table has about 160,000 distinct CDR3 sequences, approximately 16% seen once. This record comes from a study of CD8 T cells in ankylosing spondylitis. Study-wide results and caveats: Peripheral blood samples showed relatively rare disease-linked clones, and these clones were CD8+. The study identified a TCR beta motif of roughly eight highly homologous variants that appeared characteristic of ankylosing spondylitis blood.

Germline V gene lookup returns CDR1 SEHNR and CDR2 FQNEAQ (reference sequence). After removal of 1 base from V and 4 bases from J, the junction contained 5 bases not matched to a gene. The length of the CDR3 is 16 residues. The clonotype originates from a male donor with ankylosing spondylitis or in good health (not recorded which). The sample was blood, either unsorted or a sorted T cell fraction (not recorded which). The gene calls are TRBV7-9 and TRBJ2-2; 8 bases map to TRBD2. CDR3 residues: CASSLGLAMGTGELFF. Written as DNA, the CDR3 is TGTGCCAGCAGCTTAGGACTAGCGATGGGCACCGGGGAGCTGTTTTTT.